A selection of T cell receptor beta chains follows, all from one sample in a study of technical replicates of blood from several donors. Clones were read by immunoSEQ multiplex PCR, and TCRdb kept only the in-frame ones, dropping some. The table lists about 71,000 clones, approximately 97% of them singletons, with around 0.22% in the top ten. Sequences were obtained from T cells isolated from PBMCs. These receptors originate from a human donor in good health. The CDR3 runs from the conserved cysteine through the conserved F or W. Fields, in order: V gene, J gene, D gene, clone size, CDR3 protein, CDR3 DNA. A D gene is named only where the DNA matches it firmly. Only some rows state a clone size, as once, few, many or a class for expanded clones.

V: TRBV29-1
J: TRBJ1-1
D: NA
size: NA
CDR3: CSVRPTRDMGNTEAFF
DNA: TGCAGCGTAAGACCTACCCGCGACATGGGGAACACTGAAGCTTTCTTT

V: TRBV4-1
J: TRBJ1-1
D: TRBD1
size: NA
CDR3: CASSPQGASAEAFF
DNA: TGCGCCAGTTCACCACAGGGGGCGTCGGCTGAAGCTTTCTTT

V: TRBV9
J: TRBJ1-2
D: TRBD1
size: once
CDR3: CASSGQTGGDYGYTF
DNA: TGTGCCAGCAGCGGACAGACAGGGGGCGACTATGGCTACACCTTC

V: TRBV5-1
J: TRBJ1-4
D: TRBD1
size: NA
CDR3: CASRTGQGATNEKLFF
DNA: TGCGCCAGCAGGACGGGACAGGGGGCAACTAATGAAAAACTGTTTTTT

V: TRBV7-9
J: TRBJ2-7
D: NA
size: NA
CDR3: CASARGAPEQYF
DNA: TGTGCCAGCGCTCGGGGGGCGCCTGAGCAGTACTTC

V: TRBV7-9
J: TRBJ2-5
D: NA
size: NA
CDR3: CASSKSWEETQYF
DNA: TGTGCCAGCAGCAAAAGCTGGGAGGAGACCCAGTACTTC

V: TRBV7-6
J: TRBJ1-4
D: NA
size: NA
CDR3: CASSLRQFNEKLFF
DNA: TGTGCCAGCAGCTTACGACAGTTCAATGAAAAACTGTTTTTT

V: TRBV5-4
J: TRBJ1-2
D: NA
size: NA
CDR3: CASSLASDYGYTF
DNA: TGTGCCAGCAGCTTGGCCTCCGACTATGGCTACACCTTC

V: TRBV4-1
J: TRBJ2-7
D: NA
size: NA
CDR3: CASSPSPGEDYEQYF
DNA: TGCGCCAGCAGCCCTTCTCCGGGAGAGGACTACGAGCAGTACTTC

V: TRBV18
J: TRBJ2-7
D: NA
size: NA
CDR3: CASSQDTTYEQYF
DNA: TGTGCCAGCTCGCAGGACACGACCTACGAGCAGTACTTC

V: TRBV5-1
J: TRBJ2-5
D: TRBD1
size: NA
CDR3: CASSSQGVGETQYF
DNA: TGCGCCAGCAGCTCTCAGGGGGTAGGAGAGACCCAGTACTTC

V: TRBV11-3
J: TRBJ2-5
D: TRBD1
size: NA
CDR3: CASSYDRVQETQYF
DNA: TGTGCCAGCAGCTATGACAGGGTCCAAGAGACCCAGTACTTC

V: TRBV4-1
J: TRBJ1-4
D: NA
size: NA
CDR3: CASSQDSSRIILFF
DNA: TGCGCCAGCAGCCAAGATAGCTCCCGGATTATCCTGTTTTTT

V: TRBV9
J: TRBJ2-7
D: TRBD2
size: NA
CDR3: CASSPSGGGEYEQYF
DNA: TGTGCCAGCAGCCCCTCGGGAGGGGGGGAATACGAGCAGTACTTC

V: TRBV25-1
J: TRBJ2-7
D: TRBD1
size: NA
CDR3: CASSDPPGQGSYEQYF
DNA: TGTGCCAGCAGTGACCCTCCGGGACAGGGATCCTACGAGCAGTACTTC

V: TRBV19
J: TRBJ2-2
D: TRBD2
size: NA
CDR3: CASSFREGLGELFF
DNA: TGTGCCAGTAGTTTTCGGGAGGGCCTCGGGGAGCTGTTTTTT

V: TRBV21-1
J: TRBJ2-1
D: NA
size: NA
CDR3: CASSKKRGRVSNEQFF
DNA: TGTGCCAGCAGCAAAAAAAGAGGCAGGGTTTCAAATGAGCAGTTCTTC

V: TRBV25-1
J: TRBJ2-7
D: TRBD1
size: NA
CDR3: CASGQGNLREQYF
DNA: TGTGCCAGCGGACAGGGCAATCTGCGGGAGCAGTACTTC

V: TRBV19
J: TRBJ1-5
D: TRBD1
size: NA
CDR3: CASGTGLTNQPQHF
DNA: TGTGCCAGTGGGACAGGACTGACCAATCAGCCCCAGCATTTT

V: TRBV7-9
J: TRBJ2-5
D: NA
size: NA
CDR3: CASSSPLRDQETQYF
DNA: TGTGCCAGCAGCTCCCCCCTGAGGGACCAAGAGACCCAGTACTTC

V: TRBV5-1
J: TRBJ1-1
D: NA
size: NA
CDR3: CASSFSGREDTEAFF
DNA: TGCGCCAGCAGCTTTAGTGGCAGGGAGGACACTGAAGCTTTCTTT

V: TRBV28
J: TRBJ1-5
D: NA
size: NA
CDR3: CASSLQGSHQPQHF
DNA: TGTGCCAGCAGTTTACAGGGATCTCATCAGCCCCAGCATTTT

V: TRBV5-1
J: TRBJ1-2
D: NA
size: NA
CDR3: CASRKVPGTIYGYTF
DNA: TGCGCCAGCAGGAAAGTGCCAGGGACAATCTATGGCTACACCTTC

V: TRBV13
J: TRBJ2-7
D: NA
size: once
CDR3: CASSNRQDSYEQYF
DNA: TGTGCCAGCAGCAATCGACAGGACTCCTACGAGCAGTACTTC

V: TRBV7-9
J: TRBJ2-5
D: TRBD2
size: NA
CDR3: CASSSRPSGFQETQYF
DNA: TGTGCCAGCAGCAGTCGTCCTAGCGGGTTCCAAGAGACCCAGTACTTC

V: TRBV7-9
J: TRBJ2-2
D: TRBD1
size: once
CDR3: CASSHPVQGTNTGELFF
DNA: TGTGCCAGCAGTCACCCAGTACAGGGGACGAACACCGGGGAGCTGTTTTTT

V: TRBV30
J: TRBJ1-6
D: TRBD1
size: NA
CDR3: CAWSSGQGDSPLHF
DNA: TGTGCCTGGAGTTCTGGACAGGGAGACTCACCCCTCCACTTT

V: TRBV7-9
J: TRBJ2-6
D: NA
size: NA
CDR3: CASSDRSSVTSGSVLTF
DNA: TGTGCCAGCAGCGACAGGTCGTCAGTTACCTCTGGCAGCGTCCTGACTTTC

V: TRBV4-1
J: TRBJ1-1
D: NA
size: once
CDR3: CASSQDNRVGTEAFF
DNA: TGCGCCAGCAGCCAAGATAACAGGGTGGGGACTGAAGCTTTCTTT

V: TRBV19
J: TRBJ2-2
D: NA
size: NA
CDR3: CATQPGAYTGELFF
DNA: TGTGCCACCCAACCTGGGGCGTACACCGGGGAGCTGTTTTTT

V: TRBV6-4
J: TRBJ1-2
D: NA
size: NA
CDR3: CASRLEQGTSGYTF
DNA: TGTGCCAGCAGACTAGAGCAGGGGACGAGTGGCTACACCTTC

V: TRBV11-2
J: TRBJ1-6
D: NA
size: NA
CDR3: CASSSEDSAHNSPLHF
DNA: TGTGCCAGCAGCTCGGAGGACTCAGCGCATAATTCACCCCTCCACTTT

V: TRBV7-6
J: TRBJ1-1
D: TRBD1
size: NA
CDR3: CASSSGQGTEAFF
DNA: TGTGCCAGCAGCTCCGGACAGGGCACTGAAGCTTTCTTT

V: TRBV15
J: TRBJ2-2
D: TRBD1
size: NA
CDR3: CATSRDSWDRDTGELFF
DNA: TGTGCCACCAGCAGAGATTCGTGGGACAGGGATACCGGGGAGCTGTTTTTT

V: TRBV11-2
J: TRBJ2-7
D: NA
size: NA
CDR3: CASSVTGYEQYF
DNA: TGTGCCAGCAGCGTTACAGGGTACGAGCAGTACTTC

V: TRBV6-5
J: TRBJ1-2
D: TRBD1
size: NA
CDR3: CASSRTGVGYTF
DNA: TGTGCCAGCAGCCGGACAGGGGTCGGCTACACCTTC

V: TRBV19
J: TRBJ2-3
D: NA
size: NA
CDR3: CASSIEGSFSTDTQYF
DNA: TGTGCCAGTAGTATCGAGGGTTCTTTCTCCACAGATACGCAGTATTTT

V: TRBV2
J: TRBJ1-5
D: NA
size: NA
CDR3: CASSAGSPQHF
DNA: TGTGCCAGCAGCGCAGGGTCTCCCCAGCATTTT

V: TRBV7-9
J: TRBJ1-6
D: NA
size: NA
CDR3: CASSLVLSPLHF
DNA: TGTGCCAGCAGCTTAGTCTTATCACCCCTCCACTTT

V: TRBV6-4
J: TRBJ1-5
D: NA
size: NA
CDR3: CASNPGDSNQPQHF
DNA: TGTGCCAGCAATCCGGGGGATAGCAATCAGCCCCAGCATTTT

V: TRBV5-1
J: TRBJ2-7
D: NA
size: NA
CDR3: CASSLGIAVYEQYF
DNA: TGCGCCAGCAGCTTGGGGATAGCTGTATACGAGCAGTACTTC